The 8 T cell receptor beta chains presented below share a single source sample, sequenced in a study of blood T cell repertoires in COVID-19. TCRdb keeps only in-frame clones here, not all; method: immunoSEQ multiplex PCR. The data show some 170,000 clones, with roughly 79% seen just once and approximately 10% held by the top ten. The specimen was peripheral blood. These receptors came from a woman between 40 and 55 years old with COVID-19, enrolled during active disease.

The chain employs TRBV18 and TRBJ1-1, with TRBD1 matching 12 bases. V dropped 6 bases and J dropped 1; count of bases not matched to a gene: 3. Germline loops: CDR1 KGHSH, CDR2 LQKENI. The CDR3 loop spans 15 amino acids. The CDR3 is CASSGTGGRNTEAFF. CDR3 bases: TGTGCCAGCTCCGGGACAGGGGGCCGGAACACTGAAGCTTTCTTT.

V is TRBV9 and J is TRBJ2-7, with 14 bases fitting TRBD2. The germline V gene has CDR1 SGDLS and CDR2 YYNGEE. The trim removed 3 bases at V and 3 bases at J, leaving 14 bases unmatched. The CDR3 has 19 amino acids. CDR3 in amino acids: CASSAGTSGSSMKLYEQYF. CDR3 nucleotide sequence: TGTGCCAGCAGCGCTGGGACTAGCGGGAGTTCGATGAAACTCTACGAGCAGTACTTC.

V usage is TRBV30 and J usage is TRBJ1-1; D is possibly TRBD1 (6 bases). CDR1 is GTSNPN and CDR2 is SVGIG in the germline V gene (reference sequence). CDR3 length: 14 residues. Trimming took off 4 bases at V and 7 bases at J, with 19 bases between the two ends. CDR3 nucleotide sequence: TGTGCCTGGATTACTGCAGGGGTAGAAAGTGAAGCTTTCTTT. Protein product: CAWITAGVESEAFF.

V usage is TRBV2 and J usage is TRBJ1-4; D is possibly TRBD1 (6 bases). The germline gives CDR1 SNHLY, CDR2 FYNNEI. V lost 3 bases to trimming and J lost 7 bases, with 15 bases between them. The CDR3 runs 15 residues. CDR3 amino acids: CASSERQVSGEKLFF. In DNA, the CDR3 is TGTGCCAGCAGTGAGAGACAGGTGTCTGGTGAAAAACTGTTTTTT.

Remarks on this clone: Germline and junction disagree at one end, which may indicate a read error. V usage is TRBV3-1 (or the pseudogene TRBV3-2) and J usage is TRBJ2-3; 14 bases fit TRBD2. The CDR3 contains 13 residues. Germline assignment: CDR1 LGHDT and CDR2 YNNKEL (reference sequence). The CDR3 nucleotides read TGTGCCAGCAGCCAGGGTGGGACTAGCGGGAGACATTTT. Its protein is CASSQGGTSGRHF.

The chain has TRBV14 and TRBJ2-3; 11 positions agree with TRBD2. After removal of 4 bases from V and 2 bases from J, the junction contained 2 bases not matched to a gene. The CDR3 is made up of 15 amino acids. Germline lookup yields CDR1 SGHDN and CDR2 FVKESK. As DNA, the CDR3 is TGTGCCAGCAGCCCGGGACTAGCGGCCACAGATACGCAGTATTTT. Its protein is CASSPGLAATDTQYF.

V usage is TRBV9 and J usage is TRBJ2-1; a possible D gene is TRBD2 (6 bases). The CDR3 extends over 15 amino acids. Trimming took 0 bases from V and 2 from J, leaving 9 bases between them. Germline CDR1 and CDR2: SGDLS and YYNGEE. The CDR3 sequence is CASSVGTTPYNEQFF. Written as DNA, the CDR3 is TGTGCCAGCAGCGTAGGGACTACCCCCTACAATGAGCAGTTCTTC.

This clone was seen only a few times. The chain has TRBV3-1 (or the pseudogene TRBV3-2) and TRBJ2-3; weak D call: TRBD2 (5 bases). The germline gives CDR1 LGHDT, CDR2 YNNKEL (reference sequence). The germline V and J ends were trimmed by 5 bases and 5 bases, with 8 bases remaining between them. CDR3 length: 12 residues. The CDR3 spells CASSSGGDTQYF. As DNA, the CDR3 is TGTGCCAGCAGCAGCGGAGGAGATACGCAGTATTTT.